This TCR beta chain was identified during a study of cytomegalovirus exposure and HLA in healthy donors. On the study more broadly: The Caucasian-associated ancestry cluster held about 80% of a few hundred genotyped donors.

The CDR3 loop spans 15 amino acids. V lost 0 bases, J lost 8 bases, and 11 bases lay in between. Germline V CDR1 and CDR2: SGHDN, FVKESK. The study ran its PCR with 60 Vbeta and 13 Jbeta primers. Profiling relied on immunoSEQ multiplex PCR, and the TCRdb table lists in-frame clones only, not all of them. The sample holds 99,000 or so clones, around 15% seen once. Source material: PBMCs. The sequence was obtained from a female donor in good health and CMV-seronegative. V is TRBV14 and J is TRBJ1-6, with D unresolved. The CDR3 coding sequence is TGTGCCAGCAGCCAAGATAGAGGAAACCATTCACCCCTCCACTTT. Translating it yields CASSQDRGNHSPLHF.